Listed below are T cell receptor beta chains from one sample, sequenced in a study of cytomegalovirus exposure and HLA in healthy donors. TCRdb's table, derived via immunoSEQ multiplex PCR, lists solely in-frame clones and lacks some. The listing records tens of thousands of clones. The sequenced material came from PBMCs. Source of these receptors: a male donor in good health and CMV-seronegative. The conserved cysteine and the conserved F or W are not part of the CDR3 here.

CDR3 protein: ASTSLGGTGNIQY
V gene: TRBV6-5
CDR3 length: 13

CDR3 protein: ASRTHGRSSYEQY
V gene: TRBV28
CDR3 length: 13

CDR3 protein: ASGGTSGRLPTYEQY
V gene: TRBV11-2
CDR3 length: 15

CDR3 protein: ASSPYSGRAPTTSTDTQY
V gene: TRBV27
CDR3 length: 18

CDR3 protein: ASSLDGVETGELF
V gene: TRBV5-5
CDR3 length: 13

CDR3 protein: ASSQDTGQGAGEQY
V gene: TRBV4-2
CDR3 length: 14

CDR3 protein: ASSQMTGSLMNTEAF
V gene: TRBV18
CDR3 length: 15

CDR3 protein: ASSVDDTSSYNEQF
V gene: TRBV9
CDR3 length: 14

CDR3 protein: ASGLTSGFGETQY
V gene: TRBV12-5
CDR3 length: 13

CDR3 protein: ASSLGVASGKKETQY
V gene: TRBV11-2
CDR3 length: 15

CDR3 protein: ASSWSGGHGGELF
V gene: TRBV19
CDR3 length: 13

CDR3 protein: ASPKEWNYEQY
V gene: TRBV6-5
CDR3 length: 11

CDR3 protein: ASTSAGTGLTDTQY
V gene: TRBV28
CDR3 length: 14

CDR3 protein: SAGALYEQY
V gene: TRBV20-1
CDR3 length: 9